Listed below are T cell receptor beta chains from one sample, sequenced in a study of cytomegalovirus exposure and HLA in healthy donors. Data came from immunoSEQ multiplex PCR; TCRdb stores just in-frame clones and leaves some out. The sample has 180,000 or so clones; 79% are singletons. Sequenced material: PBMCs. These receptors were taken from a woman aged 45 to 65 in good health and CMV-seronegative. The CDR3 runs from the conserved cysteine through the conserved F or W. Fields, in order: clone size, D gene, J gene, V gene, CDR3 protein, CDR3 DNA. D genes are given only for firm matches. Some rows have no size entry. The others give once, few or many, or a class for an expanded clone.

clone size: .; D gene: TRBD1; J gene: TRBJ1-5; V gene: TRBV19; CDR3 protein: CASSLRTGSDQPQHF; CDR3 DNA: TGTGCCAGTAGTTTAAGGACAGGGAGCGATCAGCCCCAGCATTTT
clone size: .; D gene: TRBD2; J gene: TRBJ2-5; V gene: TRBV19; CDR3 protein: CASGGLAETQYF; CDR3 DNA: TGTGCCAGTGGGGGACTAGCGGAGACCCAGTACTTC
clone size: .; D gene: TRBD1; J gene: TRBJ1-5; V gene: TRBV28; CDR3 protein: CASSLGQGHQPQHF; CDR3 DNA: TGTGCCAGCAGTTTGGGACAGGGGCACCAGCCCCAGCATTTT
clone size: .; D gene: TRBD1; J gene: TRBJ2-3; V gene: TRBV5-1; CDR3 protein: CASNQDRGRNTQYF; CDR3 DNA: TGCGCCAGCAACCAAGACAGGGGTCGAAATACGCAGTATTTT
clone size: .; D gene: TRBD2; J gene: TRBJ2-2; V gene: TRBV29-1; CDR3 protein: CSAGPGEREYTGELFF; CDR3 DNA: TGCAGCGCAGGGCCCGGGGAGCGGGAGTACACCGGGGAGCTGTTTTTT
clone size: .; D gene: .; J gene: TRBJ2-5; V gene: TRBV6-1; CDR3 protein: CASSVSGTQYF; CDR3 DNA: TGTGCCAGCAGTGTATCAGGGACCCAGTACTTC
clone size: .; D gene: .; J gene: TRBJ1-6; V gene: TRBV27; CDR3 protein: CASSLFPVLNSPLHF; CDR3 DNA: TGTGCCAGCAGTTTATTCCCAGTTCTCAATTCACCCCTCCACTTT
clone size: .; D gene: TRBD1; J gene: TRBJ2-7; V gene: TRBV7-9; CDR3 protein: CASRLPGQSYEQYF; CDR3 DNA: TGTGCCAGCAGGTTACCGGGACAGTCCTACGAGCAGTACTTC
clone size: once; D gene: TRBD2; J gene: TRBJ2-1; V gene: TRBV29-1; CDR3 protein: CSVLAGANDEQFF; CDR3 DNA: TGCAGCGTACTAGCGGGAGCGAACGATGAGCAGTTCTTC
clone size: .; D gene: .; J gene: TRBJ1-1; V gene: TRBV28; CDR3 protein: CASRTQGNTEAFF; CDR3 DNA: TGTGCCAGCAGGACACAGGGTAACACTGAAGCTTTCTTT
clone size: .; D gene: TRBD2; J gene: TRBJ2-1; V gene: TRBV28; CDR3 protein: CASNVMGGSSYNEQFF; CDR3 DNA: TGTGCCAGCAATGTTATGGGAGGGAGCTCCTACAATGAGCAGTTCTTC
clone size: .; D gene: .; J gene: TRBJ1-6; V gene: TRBV7-8; CDR3 protein: CASSFEGVGVNSPLHF; CDR3 DNA: TGTGCCAGCAGCTTTGAGGGGGTAGGGGTTAATTCACCCCTCCACTTT
clone size: few; D gene: TRBD2; J gene: TRBJ2-7; V gene: TRBV7-2; CDR3 protein: CASSPLAEGYEQYF; CDR3 DNA: TGTGCCAGCAGCCCACTAGCGGAAGGGTACGAGCAGTACTTC
clone size: .; D gene: TRBD2; J gene: TRBJ2-3; V gene: TRBV19; CDR3 protein: CASTVGGGTDTQYF; CDR3 DNA: TGTGCCAGTACGGTCGGCGGGGGAACAGATACGCAGTATTTT
clone size: .; D gene: .; J gene: TRBJ2-7; V gene: TRBV5-1; CDR3 protein: CASSSYPTGGGYEQYF; CDR3 DNA: TGCGCCAGCAGCTCCTACCCGACAGGCGGTGGATACGAGCAGTACTTC
clone size: once; D gene: TRBD1; J gene: TRBJ1-3; V gene: TRBV11-2; CDR3 protein: CASSITRGSGNTIYF; CDR3 DNA: TGTGCCAGCAGCATCACCAGGGGGTCTGGAAACACCATATATTTT
clone size: .; D gene: TRBD2; J gene: TRBJ2-3; V gene: TRBV7-2; CDR3 protein: CASSLVKAGIWSDTQYF; CDR3 DNA: TGTGCCAGCAGCTTAGTCAAAGCGGGAATTTGGTCAGATACGCAGTATTTT
clone size: once; D gene: .; J gene: TRBJ1-1; V gene: TRBV28; CDR3 protein: CASSLLLGLLNTEAFF; CDR3 DNA: TGTGCCAGCAGTTTATTATTGGGGCTGCTGAACACTGAAGCTTTCTTT
clone size: .; D gene: .; J gene: TRBJ2-5; V gene: TRBV9; CDR3 protein: CASSVGQAQETQYF; CDR3 DNA: TGTGCCAGCAGCGTAGGGCAGGCCCAAGAGACCCAGTACTTC
clone size: .; D gene: .; J gene: TRBJ1-5; V gene: TRBV28; CDR3 protein: CASKEGANQPQHF; CDR3 DNA: TGTGCCAGCAAGGAAGGGGCCAATCAGCCCCAGCATTTT
clone size: .; D gene: TRBD1; J gene: TRBJ1-1; V gene: TRBV19; CDR3 protein: CASSIKGQGASTEAFF; CDR3 DNA: TGTGCCAGTAGTATTAAAGGACAGGGGGCTAGCACTGAAGCTTTCTTT
clone size: .; D gene: TRBD2; J gene: TRBJ2-7; V gene: TRBV29-1; CDR3 protein: CSVQGLAGGKQQYF; CDR3 DNA: TGCAGCGTCCAAGGTCTGGCGGGAGGTAAACAGCAGTACTTC
clone size: once; D gene: TRBD2; J gene: TRBJ2-7; V gene: TRBV6-5; CDR3 protein: CASRQAGPGYEQYF; CDR3 DNA: TGTGCCAGCAGACAAGCGGGGCCGGGCTACGAGCAGTACTTC